This T cell receptor beta chain was captured in a study of identical twins. Study observations and caveats: Whereas memory repertoires showed no such difference, abundant cord blood beta clonotypes carried fewer insertions. The study based its conclusions on cross-sectional statistical analysis and did not follow the same donors.

The length of the CDR3 is 18 residues. J gave up 3 bases and V 1 base, and 10 bases lay outside the gene matches. Germline values: CDR1 LGHNA, CDR2 YNFKEQ. One entry per CDR3 protein results from TCRdb running MiXCR on the 5' RACE reads. The data contain under 900,000 distinct CDR3 sequences, roughly an eighth of them singletons. As to this clonotype: Its antigen remains unidentified.

All donors comprised healthy Caucasians. These data were likewise used in another study, on yellow fever vaccine responses in identical twins.

The sequence was collected from a woman aged 18-35 years in good health. The chain is built from TRBV4-2 and TRBJ2-1, with 9 bases matching TRBD2. The sequencing input was PBMCs. The chain's CDR3 is CASSQAPGSGGYYNEQFF. CDR3 bases: TGTGCCAGCAGCCAAGCCCCAGGTAGCGGGGGTTACTACAATGAGCAGTTCTTC.